This T cell receptor beta chain was captured by sequencing in a study of CD8 T cells in ankylosing spondylitis. Germline-derived CDR1 and CDR2 are MGHRA and YSYEKL. The CDR3 runs 16 residues. Trimming took 0 bases from V and 0 from J, leaving 12 bases between them. Study-wide results and caveats: It appeared that ankylosing spondylitis blood was characterized by a TCR beta motif of eight highly homologous variants. Clones linked to disease, bearing a CD8+ phenotype, were relatively rare in peripheral blood. Disease-associated clones were reportedly significantly overrepresented in matched ankylosing spondylitis synovial fluid. Some motif variants had been reported before (in reactive arthritis synovial fluid and blood).

As concerns this clonotype: The antigen remains undetermined.

Generation of TCR beta libraries employed quantitative 5'-RACE incorporating molecular barcodes. MiXCR, applied by TCRdb to the 5' RACE reads, yields one record per CDR3 protein. Of about 220,000 distinct CDR3 sequences in the sample, roughly 18% were seen once. The clonotype originates from a male donor with ankylosing spondylitis. Specimen: blood, either unsorted or a sorted T cell fraction (not recorded which). The chain recombines TRBV4-1 with TRBJ2-7; possibly TRBD2 for D (5 bases). CDR3 amino acids: CASSQDQREPSYEQYF. The CDR3 region has the DNA TGCGCCAGCAGCCAAGATCAGAGGGAGCCCTCCTACGAGCAGTACTTC.